Shown below are 20 T cell receptor beta chains from a single sample sequenced in a study of blood T cell repertoires in COVID-19. TCRdb's copy holds only in-frame clones and misses some; the assay was immunoSEQ multiplex PCR. The data show nearly 110,000 clones, with roughly four fifths seen just once and 6.2% held by the top ten. The sample taken for sequencing was peripheral blood. These receptors came from an elderly man with COVID-19, enrolled during active disease.

The CDR3 coding sequence is TGTGCCAGCAGGTCGTGGGGCCTCTACAATGAGCAGTTCTTC. Amino acid sequence: CASRSWGLYNEQFF. The chain recombines TRBV2 with TRBJ2-1; D perhaps matches TRBD1 (5 bases). Germline V gene sequence: CDR1 SNHLY, CDR2 FYNNEI. Trimming stripped 6 bases from V and 3 bases from J, with 12 bases between. The CDR3 covers 14 residues.

The gene calls are TRBV15 and TRBJ2-2; 7 bases are a match to TRBD2. Germline loops: CDR1 LNHNV, CDR2 YYDKDF (reference sequence). This CDR3 comprises 17 residues. V was clipped by 0 bases and J by 0 bases; unmatched bases: 4. CDR3 bases: TGTGCCACCAGCAGAGATCTCGGACTAGCGAACACCGGGGAGCTGTTTTTT. It specifies CATSRDLGLANTGELFF.

The chain is built from TRBV7-8 and TRBJ2-5; TRBD1 aligns across 9 bases. Germline trimming cut 5 bases from V and 4 bases from J; bases unmatched to any gene: 5. The CDR3 runs to 14 residues. Germline loops: CDR1 SGHVS, CDR2 FQNEAQ. The CDR3: CASSPDRGSETQYF. For the CDR3, the DNA is TGTGCCAGCAGCCCGGACAGGGGATCAGAGACCCAGTACTTC. The full variable domain, rest sourced from reference TRBV7-8 and TRBJ2-5, is GAGVSQSPRYKVAKRGQDVALRCDPISGHVSLFWYQQALGQGPEFLTYFQNEAQLDKSGLPSDRFFAERPEGSVSTLKIQRTQQEDSAVYLCASSPDRGSETQYFGPGTRLLVL.

This chain joins TRBV5-6 and TRBJ1-4; D gene ambiguous. The germline gives CDR1 SGHDT, CDR2 YYEEEE. The CDR3 runs to 13 residues. The V gene lost 4 bases and the J gene lost 6 bases, with 10 bases spanning the gap. Here the CDR3 DNA reads TGTGCCAGCAGCATTGGTCGGGATGAAAAACTGTTTTTT. Encoded protein: CASSIGRDEKLFF. Together with reference TRBV5-6 and TRBJ1-4, the CDR3 gives the full variable domain: DAGVTQSPTHLIKTRGQQVTLRCSPKSGHDTVSWYQQALGQGPQFIFQYYEEEERQRGNFPDRFSGHQFPNYSSELNVNALLLGDSALYLCASSIGRDEKLFFGSGTQLSVL.

This chain joins TRBV19 and TRBJ1-3; D gene ambiguous. CDR1 LNHDA and CDR2 SQIVND come from the germline V gene (reference sequence). V dropped 5 bases and J dropped 0 bases, with 11 bases sitting between them. This CDR3 spans 15 amino acids. CDR3 nucleotide sequence: TGTGCCAGTAGTCCCCTCCTAAGCTCTGGAAACACCATATATTTT. Translating gives CASSPLLSSGNTIYF.

The V gene is TRBV5-4, the J gene TRBJ2-3; D gene uncertain. From germline, CDR1 is SGHNT and CDR2 YYREEE (reference sequence). V was shortened by 0 bases and J by 0 bases, with 5 bases between the two germline ends. This CDR3 has 14 residues. The CDR3 loop reads CASSLAGSTDTQYF. The CDR3 DNA reads TGTGCCAGCAGCTTGGCCGGGAGCACAGATACGCAGTATTTT.

In its sample, this clone was seen a few times. The chain carries TRBV28 and TRBJ2-7, with TRBD2 identical over 7 bases. Trimming at V came to 7 bases and at J to 1 base, leaving 10 bases not matched to a gene. This CDR3 has 15 amino acids. From germline, CDR1 is MDHEN and CDR2 SYDVKM. The CDR3 reads CASTLGRGWSYEQYF. The CDR3 DNA is TGTGCCAGCACCCTAGGGAGGGGATGGTCCTACGAGCAGTACTTC.

The rearrangement uses TRBV28 and TRBJ2-7; TRBD2 matches at 13 bases. The CDR3 extends over 19 amino acids. The germline gives CDR1 MDHEN, CDR2 SYDVKM. The V gene end was trimmed by 5 bases and the J gene end by 4 bases; junction bases not matched to a gene: 17. The DNA of the CDR3 is TGTGCCAGCAGTCACGGACTAGCGGGAGAATACCTTGGTTCGTACGAGCAGTACTTC. Translation: CASSHGLAGEYLGSYEQYF.

The rearrangement joins TRBV20-1 to TRBJ2-1; tentative D call: TRBD2 (5 bases). Trimming removed 3 bases from V and 8 bases from J, with 17 bases in between. Germline assignment: CDR1 DFQATT and CDR2 SNEGSKA (reference sequence). The CDR3 contains 14 residues. The CDR3 DNA is TGCAGTGCTAGTCACGGGTCAATGGAGGATGAGCAGTTCTTC. This codes for CSASHGSMEDEQFF.

V and J are TRBV11-2 and TRBJ2-4, with TRBD2 matching over 8 bases. From germline, CDR1 is SGHAT and CDR2 FQNNGV. This CDR3 contains 12 residues. J was trimmed by 8 bases and V by 7 bases; bases with no gene match: 4. Here the CDR3 DNA reads TGTGCCAGCAAGACTAGCGCGGACATTCAGTACTTC. It translates to CASKTSADIQYF. Combining the CDR3 with reference TRBV11-2 and TRBJ2-4 gives the whole variable domain EAGVAQSPRYKIIEKRQSVAFWCNPISGHATLYWYQQILGQGPKLLIQFQNNGVVDDSQLPKDRFSAERLKGVDSTLKIQPAKLEDSAVYLCASKTSADIQYFGAGTRLSVL.

The V call is TRBV5-6, the J call TRBJ2-3, with 7 bases matching TRBD1. Germline V gives CDR1 SGHDT, CDR2 YYEEEE. The CDR3 is 15 residues long. With 4 bases clipped from V and 2 bases from J, the junction kept 7 bases outside the gene matches. The CDR3 DNA follows: TGTGCCAGCAGCGTCGAGACAGGGTTCACAGATACGCAGTATTTT. Translation gives CASSVETGFTDTQYF.

CDR3 DNA: TGTGCCAGCAGCTGGACAGGGACGAACACTGAAGCTTTCTTT. As protein: CASSWTGTNTEAFF. The rearrangement links TRBV5-6 to TRBJ1-1, with TRBD1 matching 8 bases. From germline, CDR1 is SGHDT and CDR2 YYEEEE. The CDR3 length is 14 residues. With 3 bases clipped from V and 1 base from J, the junction kept 2 bases outside the gene matches.

The chain has TRBV30 and TRBJ1-1; TRBD1 matches at 9 bases. Germline-derived CDR1 and CDR2 are GTSNPN and SVGIG (reference sequence). Unmatched junction bases numbered 2, after V lost 0 bases and J lost 0 bases. The CDR3 contains 15 residues. CDR3 region: CAWSVRTGVNTEAFF. The CDR3 nucleotides read TGTGCCTGGAGTGTGCGGACAGGGGTGAACACTGAAGCTTTCTTT.

The chain joins TRBV15 to TRBJ2-7; 10 bases align to TRBD2. From germline, CDR1 is LNHNV and CDR2 YYDKDF (reference sequence). The length of the CDR3 is 14 residues. The trim removed 4 bases at V and 3 bases at J, leaving 3 bases unmatched. The CDR3 reads CATSKSGGGYEQYF. The CDR3 coding sequence is TGTGCCACCAGCAAGAGCGGGGGGGGCTACGAGCAGTACTTC.

This clone has only a few counts. V gene TRBV27 combines with J gene TRBJ1-6; no definite D call. Trimming shortened V by 11 bases and J by 3 bases, and 17 bases separated the two germline ends. The CDR3 loop spans 15 amino acids. The V gene's germline CDR1 is MNHEY and CDR2 SMNVEV (reference sequence). CDR3 in amino acids: CAGRTVDLYNSPLHF. For the CDR3, the DNA is TGTGCCGGTCGGACTGTCGATCTCTATAATTCACCCCTCCACTTT.

The table lists this clone with a few counts. The rearrangement links TRBV28 to TRBJ2-1; D is possibly TRBD2 (7 bases). Trimming shortened V by 5 bases and J by 9 bases, and 23 bases separated the two germline ends. This CDR3 is built from 16 residues. CDR1 MDHEN and CDR2 SYDVKM come from the germline V gene. The CDR3 region has the DNA TGTGCCAGCAGTCCCGGGGGGCTGGCGGGAGATATTGAGCAGTTCTTC. Translated: CASSPGGLAGDIEQFF.

J is TRBJ2-5 and V is TRBV28; 12 bases line up with TRBD2. Germline assignment: CDR1 MDHEN and CDR2 SYDVKM. This CDR3 has 16 amino acids. Trimming took 3 bases from V and 0 from J; bases not matched to a gene: 2. CDR3 nucleotides: TGTGCCAGCAGTTTCCTAGCGGGAGGGAACCAAGAGACCCAGTACTTC. This sequence encodes CASSFLAGGNQETQYF.

This chain connects TRBV6-4 to TRBJ2-1; TRBD2 matches at 12 bases. The CDR3 loop spans 15 amino acids. V lost 4 bases, J lost 6 bases, and 4 bases stayed unmatched. Germline values: CDR1 MRHNA, CDR2 SNTAGT. In DNA, the CDR3 is TGTGCCAGCAGTGTAACTAGCGGGAGGATCAATGAGCAGTTCTTC. Translated: CASSVTSGRINEQFF.

V gene TRBV29-1 combines with J gene TRBJ2-3; 9 nucleotides line up with TRBD1. The length of the CDR3 is 15 residues. Germline CDR1 SQVTM, CDR2 ANQGSEA. Germline trimming cut 5 bases from V and 2 bases from J; bases unmatched to any gene: 8. The CDR3 nucleotides are TGCAGCGTTATCAGGACAGGGGATAACACAGATACGCAGTATTTT. Protein sequence: CSVIRTGDNTDTQYF.

The chain combines TRBV11-2 with TRBJ2-5; the D gene is possibly TRBD2 (5 bases). The V end lost 4 bases, the J end lost 1 base, and 13 bases lay between the germline ends. Per germline, CDR1 SGHAT and CDR2 FQNNGV. The CDR3 length is 15 residues. CDR3 region: CASSSWTFPQETQYF. CDR3 in DNA: TGTGCCAGCAGCTCGTGGACTTTCCCCCAAGAGACCCAGTACTTC.